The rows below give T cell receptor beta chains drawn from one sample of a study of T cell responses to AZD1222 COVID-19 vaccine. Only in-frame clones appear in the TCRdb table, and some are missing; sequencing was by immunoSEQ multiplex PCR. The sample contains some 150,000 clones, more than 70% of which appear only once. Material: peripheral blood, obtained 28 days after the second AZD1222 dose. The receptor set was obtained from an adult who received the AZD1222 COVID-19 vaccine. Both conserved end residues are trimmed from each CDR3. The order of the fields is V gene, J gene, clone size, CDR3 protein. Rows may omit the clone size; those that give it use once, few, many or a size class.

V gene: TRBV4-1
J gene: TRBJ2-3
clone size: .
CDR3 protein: ASSPDPLYGDASTDTQY

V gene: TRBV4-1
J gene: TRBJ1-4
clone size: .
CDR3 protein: ASSQEPPGPAGEKLF

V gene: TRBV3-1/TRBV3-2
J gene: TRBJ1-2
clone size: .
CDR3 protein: ASSQDQMGGLYGYT

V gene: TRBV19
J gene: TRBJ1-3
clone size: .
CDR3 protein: ASNRQAVGYGNTIY

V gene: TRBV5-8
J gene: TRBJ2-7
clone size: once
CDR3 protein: ASTTGQGAYEQY

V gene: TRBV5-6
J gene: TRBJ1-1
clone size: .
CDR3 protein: ASSVGPDRVNTEAF

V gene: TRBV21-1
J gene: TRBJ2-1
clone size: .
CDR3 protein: ASSIKRGGENEQF

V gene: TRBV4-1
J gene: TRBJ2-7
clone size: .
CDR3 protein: ASSPRNVAASGRSVSYEQY

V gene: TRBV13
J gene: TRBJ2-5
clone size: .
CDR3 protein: ASTQGVRETQY

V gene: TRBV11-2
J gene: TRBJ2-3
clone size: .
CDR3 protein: ASSLGQGGTQY

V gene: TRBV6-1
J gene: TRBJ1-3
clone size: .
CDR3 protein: ASSASGATPGNTIY

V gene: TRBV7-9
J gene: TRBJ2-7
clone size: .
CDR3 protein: ASSLTGVGTSVQY

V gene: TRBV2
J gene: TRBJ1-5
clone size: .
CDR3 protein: ASRGIRGGNQPQH

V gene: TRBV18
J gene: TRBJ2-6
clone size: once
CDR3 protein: ASSLRDSDSGANVLT

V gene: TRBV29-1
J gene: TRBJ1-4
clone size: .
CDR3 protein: SVEAEEKLF

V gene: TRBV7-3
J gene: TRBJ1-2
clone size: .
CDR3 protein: ASRDPAVNYGYT

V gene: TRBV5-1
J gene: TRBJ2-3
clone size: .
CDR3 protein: ASSAGQGSTDTQY

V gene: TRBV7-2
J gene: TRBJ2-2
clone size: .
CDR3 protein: ASSSQLVGNTGELF

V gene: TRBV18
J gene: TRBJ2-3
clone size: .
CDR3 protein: ASSPKADTQY

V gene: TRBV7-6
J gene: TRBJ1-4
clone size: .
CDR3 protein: ASSRTKPSIATNEKLF

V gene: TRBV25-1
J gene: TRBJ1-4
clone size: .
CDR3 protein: ASSPGAANEKLF

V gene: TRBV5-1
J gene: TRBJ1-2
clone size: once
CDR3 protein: ASSLLGGYGYT

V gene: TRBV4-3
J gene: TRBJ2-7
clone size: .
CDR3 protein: ASSPGSSYEQY

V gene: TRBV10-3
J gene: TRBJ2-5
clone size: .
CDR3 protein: AIRGAEETQY

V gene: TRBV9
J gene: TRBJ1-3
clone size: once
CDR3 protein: ASSVTGAVGNTIY

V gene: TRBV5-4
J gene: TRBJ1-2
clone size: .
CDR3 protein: ASSSGTGGGPVYGYT

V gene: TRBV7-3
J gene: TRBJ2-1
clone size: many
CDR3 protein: ASSPRLLDEQF

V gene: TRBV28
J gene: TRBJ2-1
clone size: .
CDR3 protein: ASSPLYGGVTNEQF

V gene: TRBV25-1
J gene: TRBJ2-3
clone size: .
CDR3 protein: ASSPQTSGDTQY

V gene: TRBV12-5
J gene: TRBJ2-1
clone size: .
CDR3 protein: ASGLAGVEQF

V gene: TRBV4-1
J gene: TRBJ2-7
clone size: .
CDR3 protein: ASSIRDGPYEQY

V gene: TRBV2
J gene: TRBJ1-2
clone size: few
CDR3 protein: ASSGLQDGGYT

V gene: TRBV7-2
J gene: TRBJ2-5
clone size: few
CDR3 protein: ASTPQGMSASETQY

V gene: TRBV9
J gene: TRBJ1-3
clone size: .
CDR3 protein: ASSVDSSGNTIY

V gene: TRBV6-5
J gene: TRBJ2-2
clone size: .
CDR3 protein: ASSYSRWTGELF

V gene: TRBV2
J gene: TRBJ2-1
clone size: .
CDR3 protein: ASSGSSGGVEQF

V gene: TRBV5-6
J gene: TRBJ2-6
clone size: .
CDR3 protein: ASSLWGSGANVLT

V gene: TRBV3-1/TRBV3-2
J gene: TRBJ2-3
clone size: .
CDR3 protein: ASSSLGHYDTQY

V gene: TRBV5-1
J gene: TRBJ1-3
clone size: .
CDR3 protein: ASSLVEGALGNTIY

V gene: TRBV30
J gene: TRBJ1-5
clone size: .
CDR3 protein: AWTSGGWGNQPQH

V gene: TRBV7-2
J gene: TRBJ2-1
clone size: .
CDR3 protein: ASSPRGDAFNEQF

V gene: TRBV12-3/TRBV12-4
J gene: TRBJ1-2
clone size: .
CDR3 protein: ASSRTYGYT

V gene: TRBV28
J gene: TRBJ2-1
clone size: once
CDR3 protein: ASSLQLEQF

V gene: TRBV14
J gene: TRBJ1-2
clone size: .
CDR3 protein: ASSHSPNYGYT

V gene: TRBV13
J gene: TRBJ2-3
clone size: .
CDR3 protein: ASSALAGGPSTDTQY

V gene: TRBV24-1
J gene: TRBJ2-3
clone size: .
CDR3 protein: ATGGGAGEVDTQY

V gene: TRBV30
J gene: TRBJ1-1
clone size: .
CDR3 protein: AWGVGSNTEAF

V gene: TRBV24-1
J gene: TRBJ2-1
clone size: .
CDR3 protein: ATSDLLADGEQF

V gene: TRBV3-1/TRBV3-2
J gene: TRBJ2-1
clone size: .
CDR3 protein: ASSQLTGGATSSYNEQF

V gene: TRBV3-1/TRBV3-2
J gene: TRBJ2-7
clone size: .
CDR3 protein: ASSQVRLAGSEQY

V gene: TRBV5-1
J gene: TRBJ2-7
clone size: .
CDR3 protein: ASSQEPTGRQY

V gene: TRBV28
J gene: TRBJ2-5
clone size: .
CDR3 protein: ASSSHDSQETQY

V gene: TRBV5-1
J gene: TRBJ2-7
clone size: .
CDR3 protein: ASSLQSGTEGQY

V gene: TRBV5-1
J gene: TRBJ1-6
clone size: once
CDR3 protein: ASRPGQGASPLH

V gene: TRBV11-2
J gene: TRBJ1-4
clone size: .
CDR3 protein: ASSRDGAREKLF